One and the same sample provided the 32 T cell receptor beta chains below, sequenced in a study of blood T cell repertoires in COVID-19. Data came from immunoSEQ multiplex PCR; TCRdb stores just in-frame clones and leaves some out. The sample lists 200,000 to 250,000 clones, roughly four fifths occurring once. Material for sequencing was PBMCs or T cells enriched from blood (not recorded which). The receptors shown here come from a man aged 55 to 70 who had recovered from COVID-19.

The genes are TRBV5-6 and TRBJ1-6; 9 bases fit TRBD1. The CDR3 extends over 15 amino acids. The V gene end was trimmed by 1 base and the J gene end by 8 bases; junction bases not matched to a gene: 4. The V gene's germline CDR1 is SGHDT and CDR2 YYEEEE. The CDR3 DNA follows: TGTGCCAGCAGCTTGACAGGGGGCTCGGATTCACCCCTCCACTTT. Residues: CASSLTGGSDSPLHF.

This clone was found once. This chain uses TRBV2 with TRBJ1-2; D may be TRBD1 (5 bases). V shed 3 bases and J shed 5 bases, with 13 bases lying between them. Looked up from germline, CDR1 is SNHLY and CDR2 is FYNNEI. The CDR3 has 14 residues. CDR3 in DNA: TGTGCCAGCAGTGATAGGACACCGCTTTATGGCTACACCTTC. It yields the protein CASSDRTPLYGYTF.

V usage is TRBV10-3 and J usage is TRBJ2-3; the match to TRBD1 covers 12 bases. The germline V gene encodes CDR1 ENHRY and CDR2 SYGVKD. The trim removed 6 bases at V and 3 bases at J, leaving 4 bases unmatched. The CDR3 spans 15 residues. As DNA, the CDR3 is TGTGCCATCAGCGGGGACAGGGGGCCGACAGATACGCAGTATTTT. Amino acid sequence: CAISGDRGPTDTQYF.

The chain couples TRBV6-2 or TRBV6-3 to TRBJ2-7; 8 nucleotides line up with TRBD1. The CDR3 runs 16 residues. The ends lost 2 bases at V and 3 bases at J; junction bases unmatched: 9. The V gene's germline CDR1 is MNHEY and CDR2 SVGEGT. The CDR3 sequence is CASSYLPGGADYEQYF. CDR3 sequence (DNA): TGTGCCAGCAGTTACCTTCCAGGGGGCGCTGACTACGAGCAGTACTTC.

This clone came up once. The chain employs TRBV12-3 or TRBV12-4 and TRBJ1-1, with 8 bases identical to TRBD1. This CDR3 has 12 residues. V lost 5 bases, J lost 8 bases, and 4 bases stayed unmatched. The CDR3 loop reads CASSHGTGEAFF. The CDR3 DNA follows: TGTGCCAGCAGTCATGGGACAGGCGAAGCTTTCTTT.

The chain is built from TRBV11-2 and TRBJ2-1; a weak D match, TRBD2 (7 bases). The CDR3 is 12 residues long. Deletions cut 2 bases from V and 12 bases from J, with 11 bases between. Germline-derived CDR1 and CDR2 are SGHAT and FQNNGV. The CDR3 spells CASSLQGGGQFF. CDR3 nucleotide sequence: TGTGCCAGCAGCTTACAGGGAGGGGGGCAGTTCTTC.

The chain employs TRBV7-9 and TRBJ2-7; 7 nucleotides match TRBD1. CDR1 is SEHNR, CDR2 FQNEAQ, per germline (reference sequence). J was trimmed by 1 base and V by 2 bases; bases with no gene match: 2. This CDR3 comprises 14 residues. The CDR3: CASSLPTGSYEQYF. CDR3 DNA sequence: TGTGCCAGCAGCTTACCGACAGGGTCCTACGAGCAGTACTTC.

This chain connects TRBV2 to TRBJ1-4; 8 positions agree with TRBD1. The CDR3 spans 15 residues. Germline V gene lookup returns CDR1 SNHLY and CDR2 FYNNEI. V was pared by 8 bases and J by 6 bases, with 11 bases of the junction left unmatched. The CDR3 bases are TGTGCCAGCCGAATTAGACAGGGGATGGATGAAAAACTGTTTTTT. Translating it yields CASRIRQGMDEKLFF.

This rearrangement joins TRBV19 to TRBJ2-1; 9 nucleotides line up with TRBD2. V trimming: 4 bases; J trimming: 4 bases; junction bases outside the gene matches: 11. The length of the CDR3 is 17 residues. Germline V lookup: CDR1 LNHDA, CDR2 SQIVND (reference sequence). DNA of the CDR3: TGTGCCAGTAGTAAAACCTCAGCGGGGGGCATTTACAATGAGCAGTTCTTC. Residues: CASSKTSAGGIYNEQFF.

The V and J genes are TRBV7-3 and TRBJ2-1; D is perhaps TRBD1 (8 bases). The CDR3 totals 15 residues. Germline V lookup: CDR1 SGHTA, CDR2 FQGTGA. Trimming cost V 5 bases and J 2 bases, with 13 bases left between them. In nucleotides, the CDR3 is TGTGCCAGCAGCCAGGGGGCGGGGGCCTACAATGAGCAGTTCTTC. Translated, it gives CASSQGAGAYNEQFF.

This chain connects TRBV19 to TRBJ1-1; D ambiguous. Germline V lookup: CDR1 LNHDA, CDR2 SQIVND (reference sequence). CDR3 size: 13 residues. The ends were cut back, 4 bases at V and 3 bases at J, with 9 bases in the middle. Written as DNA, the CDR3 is TGTGCCAGTAGTAGAGGAGGACACACTGAAGCTTTCTTT. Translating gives CASSRGGHTEAFF.

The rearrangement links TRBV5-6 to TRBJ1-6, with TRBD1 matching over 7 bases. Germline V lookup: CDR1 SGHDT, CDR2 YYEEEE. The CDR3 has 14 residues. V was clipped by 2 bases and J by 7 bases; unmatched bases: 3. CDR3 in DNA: TGTGCCAGCAGCTTAGGGACAGAGAATTCACCCCTCCACTTT. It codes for CASSLGTENSPLHF.

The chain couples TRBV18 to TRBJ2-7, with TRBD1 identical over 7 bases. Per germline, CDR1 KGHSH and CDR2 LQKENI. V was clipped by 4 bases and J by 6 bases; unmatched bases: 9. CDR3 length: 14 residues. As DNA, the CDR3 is TGTGCCAGCTCACGGAATTACCCAGGGGGCGAGCAGTACTTC. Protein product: CASSRNYPGGEQYF.

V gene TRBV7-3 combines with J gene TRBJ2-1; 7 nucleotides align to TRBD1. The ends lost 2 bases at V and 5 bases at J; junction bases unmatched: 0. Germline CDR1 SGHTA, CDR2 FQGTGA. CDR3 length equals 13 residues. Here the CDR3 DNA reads TGTGCCAGCAGCTTAGACAGGGACAATGAGCAGTTCTTC. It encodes CASSLDRDNEQFF.

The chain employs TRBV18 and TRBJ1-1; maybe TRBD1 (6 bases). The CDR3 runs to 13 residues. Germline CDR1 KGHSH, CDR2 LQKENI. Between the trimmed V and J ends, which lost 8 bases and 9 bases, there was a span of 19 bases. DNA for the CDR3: TGTGCCAGCCTGGAACAGGGAGGGGATAAAGCTTTCTTT. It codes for CASLEQGGDKAFF.

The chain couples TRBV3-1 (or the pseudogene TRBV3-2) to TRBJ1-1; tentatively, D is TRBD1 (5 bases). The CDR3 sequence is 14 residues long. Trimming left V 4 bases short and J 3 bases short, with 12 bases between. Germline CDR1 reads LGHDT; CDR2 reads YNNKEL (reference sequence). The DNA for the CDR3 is TGTGCCAGCAGCCCGCCGGGGGTAGACACTGAAGCTTTCTTT. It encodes CASSPPGVDTEAFF.

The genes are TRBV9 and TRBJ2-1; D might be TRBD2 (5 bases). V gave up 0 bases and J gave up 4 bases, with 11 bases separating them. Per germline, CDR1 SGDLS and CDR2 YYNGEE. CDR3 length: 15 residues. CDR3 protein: CASSVGSGEYNEQFF. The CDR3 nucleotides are TGTGCCAGCAGCGTAGGCAGTGGGGAGTACAATGAGCAGTTCTTC.

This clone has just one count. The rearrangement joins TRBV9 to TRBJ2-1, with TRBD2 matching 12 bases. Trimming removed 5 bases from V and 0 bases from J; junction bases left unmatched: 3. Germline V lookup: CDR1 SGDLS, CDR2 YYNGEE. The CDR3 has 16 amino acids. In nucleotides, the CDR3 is TGTGCCAGCAGTGCGACTAGCGGGGGCTCCTACAATGAGCAGTTCTTC. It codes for CASSATSGGSYNEQFF.

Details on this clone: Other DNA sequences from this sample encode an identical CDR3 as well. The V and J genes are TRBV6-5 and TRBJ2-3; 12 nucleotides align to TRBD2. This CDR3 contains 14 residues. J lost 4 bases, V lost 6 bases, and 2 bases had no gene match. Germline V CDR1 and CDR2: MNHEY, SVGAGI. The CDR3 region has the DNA TGTGCCAGCAGCCTAGCGGGGGGGGCAGATACGCAGTATTTT. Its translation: CASSLAGGADTQYF.

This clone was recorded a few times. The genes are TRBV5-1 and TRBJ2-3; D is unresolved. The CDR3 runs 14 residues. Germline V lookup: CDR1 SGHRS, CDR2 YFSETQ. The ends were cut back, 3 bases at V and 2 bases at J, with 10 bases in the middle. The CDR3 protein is CASSSLRSTDTQYF. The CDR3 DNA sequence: TGCGCCAGCAGCTCCCTCCGGTCCACAGATACGCAGTATTTT.

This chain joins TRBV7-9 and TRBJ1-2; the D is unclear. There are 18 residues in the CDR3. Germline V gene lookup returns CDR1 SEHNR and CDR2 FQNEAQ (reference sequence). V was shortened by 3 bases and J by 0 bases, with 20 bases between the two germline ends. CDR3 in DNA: TGTGCCAGCAGCTTCGGAAACGAATACAGAAACCCTAACTATGGCTACACCTTC. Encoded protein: CASSFGNEYRNPNYGYTF. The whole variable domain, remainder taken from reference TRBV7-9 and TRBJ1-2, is DTGVSQNPRHKITKRGQNVTFRCDPISEHNRLYWYRQTLGQGPEFLTYFQNEAQLEKSRLLSDRFSAERPKGSFSTLEIQRTEQGDSAMYLCASSFGNEYRNPNYGYTFGSGTRLTVV.

CDR3 sequence (DNA): TGCGCCAGCAGCCAAGATCGGGGGGGCGAGGCCGGCCTAGCCAAAAACATTCAGTACTTC. Encoded protein: CASSQDRGGEAGLAKNIQYF. This rearrangement joins TRBV4-1 to TRBJ2-4; 8 bases line up with TRBD2. Germline values: CDR1 MGHRA, CDR2 YSYEKL. The CDR3 contains 20 residues. Losses at the gene ends were 0 bases for V and 0 bases for J; bases not matched to a gene: 13.

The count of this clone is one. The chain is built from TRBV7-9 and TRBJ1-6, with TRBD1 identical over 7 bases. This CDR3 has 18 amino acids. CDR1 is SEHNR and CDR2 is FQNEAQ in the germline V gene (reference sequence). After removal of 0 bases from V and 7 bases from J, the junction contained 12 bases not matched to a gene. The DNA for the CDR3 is TGTGCCAGCAGCTTAGCTGTTAGAGGGGGACAGCGGAATTCACCCCTCCACTTT. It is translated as CASSLAVRGGQRNSPLHF.

The CDR3 region has the DNA TGTGCCAGCAGTGAATCCTTGATTCAGTACTTC. Encoded protein: CASSESLIQYF. The genes are TRBV25-1 and TRBJ2-4; no clear D gene. Trimming took off 1 base at V and 10 bases at J, with 5 bases between the two ends. The germline CDR1 and CDR2 sequences are MGHDK and SYGVNS. The CDR3 has 11 amino acids.

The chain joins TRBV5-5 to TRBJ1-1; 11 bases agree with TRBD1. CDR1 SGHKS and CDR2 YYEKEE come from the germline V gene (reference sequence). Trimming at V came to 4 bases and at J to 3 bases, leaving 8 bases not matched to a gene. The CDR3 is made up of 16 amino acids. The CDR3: CASSPDRGREDTEAFF. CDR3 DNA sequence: TGTGCCAGCAGCCCGGACAGGGGGCGAGAGGACACTGAAGCTTTCTTT.

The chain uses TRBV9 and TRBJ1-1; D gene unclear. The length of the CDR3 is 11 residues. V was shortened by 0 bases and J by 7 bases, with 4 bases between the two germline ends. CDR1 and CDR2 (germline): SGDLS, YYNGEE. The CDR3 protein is CASSVVREAFF. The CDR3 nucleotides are TGTGCCAGCAGCGTAGTTCGTGAAGCTTTCTTT.

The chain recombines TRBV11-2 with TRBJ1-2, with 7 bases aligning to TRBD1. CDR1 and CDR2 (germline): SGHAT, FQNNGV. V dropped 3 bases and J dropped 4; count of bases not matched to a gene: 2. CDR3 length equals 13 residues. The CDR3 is CASSLGQLYGYTF. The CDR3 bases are TGTGCCAGCAGCTTGGGACAGCTCTATGGCTACACCTTC.

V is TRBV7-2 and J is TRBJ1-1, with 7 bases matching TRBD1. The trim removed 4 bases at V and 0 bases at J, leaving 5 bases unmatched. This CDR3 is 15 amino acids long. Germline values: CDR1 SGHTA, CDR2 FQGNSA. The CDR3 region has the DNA TGTGCCAGCAGCTGGGACAGCCGTTTGAACACTGAAGCTTTCTTT. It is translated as CASSWDSRLNTEAFF.

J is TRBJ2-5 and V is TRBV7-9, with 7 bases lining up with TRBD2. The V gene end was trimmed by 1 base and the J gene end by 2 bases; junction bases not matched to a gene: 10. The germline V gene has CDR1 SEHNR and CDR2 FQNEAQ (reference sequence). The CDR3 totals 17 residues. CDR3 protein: CASSLVVASGAQETQYF. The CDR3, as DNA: TGTGCCAGCAGCTTAGTCGTGGCGAGCGGGGCGCAAGAGACCCAGTACTTC.

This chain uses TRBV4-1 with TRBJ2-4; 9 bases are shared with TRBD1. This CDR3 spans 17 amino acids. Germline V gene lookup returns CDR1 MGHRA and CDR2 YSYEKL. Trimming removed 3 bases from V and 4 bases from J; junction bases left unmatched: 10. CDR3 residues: CASSHPPWDREKNIQYF. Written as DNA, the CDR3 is TGCGCCAGCAGCCACCCCCCTTGGGACAGGGAAAAAAACATTCAGTACTTC.

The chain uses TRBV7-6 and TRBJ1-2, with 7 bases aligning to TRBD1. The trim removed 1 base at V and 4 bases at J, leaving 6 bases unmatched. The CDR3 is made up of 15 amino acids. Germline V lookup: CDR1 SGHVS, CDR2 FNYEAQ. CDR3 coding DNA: TGTGCCAGCAGCTTAGACCCGGGACAGATCTATGGCTACACCTTC. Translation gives CASSLDPGQIYGYTF.

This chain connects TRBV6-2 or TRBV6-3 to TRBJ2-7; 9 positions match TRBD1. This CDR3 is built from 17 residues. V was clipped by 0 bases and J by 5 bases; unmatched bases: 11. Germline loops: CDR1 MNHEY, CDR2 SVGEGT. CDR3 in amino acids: CASSYSQLQGALHEQYF. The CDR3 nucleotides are TGTGCCAGCAGTTACTCCCAATTACAGGGGGCTTTGCACGAGCAGTACTTC.